These T cell receptor beta chains were read from a single sample in a study of identical twins. TCRdb used MiXCR to reprocess the 5' RACE reads, holding one entry per CDR3 protein. The repertoire holds 1.5 million to 2 million distinct CDR3 sequences, with less than 40% as singletons. The sequencing sample was made of cord blood. The source of these receptors is a newborn girl in good health. The CDR3 runs from the conserved cysteine through the conserved F or W. The D gene is left open where the match is weak. A clone size is listed for some rows: how often the clone was seen (once, few, many), or a class if it is expanded.

v_gene	j_gene	abundance	d_gene	CDR3aa	CDR3nt
TRBV20-1	TRBJ2-3	few	.	CSARVPKNPTGPSRNTDTQYF	TGCAGTGCTAGAGTTCCAAAGAACCCCACAGGGCCCTCCAGAAACACAGATACGCAGTATTTT
TRBV27	TRBJ2-3	many	.	CASSLSPLDTQYF	TGTGCCAGCAGTTTATCGCCATTGGATACGCAGTATTTT
TRBV28	TRBJ2-7	few	TRBD1	CASSYRRDRAYEQYF	TGTGCCAGCAGTTATCGCCGGGACAGGGCCTACGAGCAGTACTTC
TRBV5-1	TRBJ2-5	few	.	CASSFLYPSETQYF	TGCGCCAGCAGCTTCCTGTATCCTTCAGAGACCCAGTACTTC
TRBV5-1	TRBJ2-7	.	.	CASSLPSDGSYEQYF	TGCGCCAGCAGCTTGCCCTCGGACGGTTCCTACGAGCAGTACTTC
TRBV9	TRBJ2-3	.	.	CASSVRGDRTDTQYF	TGTGCCAGCAGCGTACGGGGAGATCGCACAGATACGCAGTATTTT
TRBV25-1	TRBJ2-7	.	TRBD1	CASTDRGLSYEQYF	TGTGCCAGCACTGACAGGGGTCTATCCTACGAGCAGTACTTC
TRBV4-1	TRBJ2-3	many	TRBD2	CASSRTSGGTDTQYF	TGTGCCAGCAGCCGGACTAGCGGGGGCACAGATACGCAGTATTTT
TRBV10-3	TRBJ2-1	many	TRBD1	CAISETGGPYNEQFF	TGTGCCATCAGTGAGACAGGGGGGCCCTACAATGAGCAGTTCTTC
TRBV3-1	TRBJ2-1	.	.	CASSLQPGISYNEQFF	TGTGCCAGCAGCCTACAACCGGGAATCTCCTACAATGAGCAGTTCTTC